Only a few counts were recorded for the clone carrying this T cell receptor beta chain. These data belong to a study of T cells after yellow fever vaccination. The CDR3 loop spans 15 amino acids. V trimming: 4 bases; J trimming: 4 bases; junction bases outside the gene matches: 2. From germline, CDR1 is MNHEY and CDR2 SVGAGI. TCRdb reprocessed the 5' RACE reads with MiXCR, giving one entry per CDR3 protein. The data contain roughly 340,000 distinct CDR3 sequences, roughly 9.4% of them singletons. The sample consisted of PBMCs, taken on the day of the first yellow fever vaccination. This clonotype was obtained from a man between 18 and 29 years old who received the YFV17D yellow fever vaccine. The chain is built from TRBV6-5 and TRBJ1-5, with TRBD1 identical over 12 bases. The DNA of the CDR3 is TGTGCCAGCAGTTCGGGACAGGGGGCTAATCAGCCCCAGCATTTT. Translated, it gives CASSSGQGANQPQHF.